This TCR beta chain was captured by sequencing in a study of PD-L1 blockade in urothelial cancer. Study-level information: As for prior chemotherapy regimens, patients had received 0 to 3.

Sequencing used immunoSEQ multiplex PCR; TCRdb keeps in-frame clones, though not all of them. The sample holds more than 45,000 clones; about 80% are singletons and the top ten take less than 4.5%. CDR3 length equals 16 residues. Germline CDR1 reads KGHSH; CDR2 reads LQKENI. V was pared by 3 bases and J by 0 bases, with 11 bases between. The chain joins TRBV18 to TRBJ1-4, with D perhaps TRBD1 (5 bases). Material: PBMCs, obtained around atezolizumab (anti-PD-L1) treatment. This sequence originates from a man aged 65 to 79 with urothelial cancer. The DNA of the CDR3 is TGTGCCAGCTCACCTCAGGGCCCTGCAACTAATGAAAAACTGTTTTTT. As protein: CASSPQGPATNEKLFF.